The source of this T cell receptor (beta chain) is a study of blood T cell repertoires in COVID-19. Resolution of symptoms, clearance, or two negative PCRs was present in recovered Cohort 3 donors. Profiling relied on immunoSEQ multiplex PCR, and the TCRdb table lists in-frame clones only, not all of them. Seen here are over 250,000 clones, around 87% observed once, and the top ten hold approximately 5.3%. CDR3 length: 15 amino acids. Germline-derived CDR1 and CDR2 are MNHNS and SASEGT. Trimming shortened V by 1 base and J by 6 bases, and 10 bases separated the two germline ends. This sequence was found in a woman aged 25-40 years who had recovered from COVID-19. This chain uses TRBV6-1 with TRBJ1-6, with unresolved D. Sequenced sample: PBMCs or T cells enriched from blood (not recorded which). The CDR3 nucleotides read TGTGCCAGCAGTGAAGACCCAGGAATTAATTCACCCCTCCACTTT. Translated, it gives CASSEDPGINSPLHF.